This TCR beta chain came from a study of cytomegalovirus exposure and HLA in healthy donors. Study-level points and caveats: The number of N-insertions in an Asian-associated ancestry cluster was reportedly below the approximately 700-donor mean in a later analysis.

Of note for this clone: Its antigen is not known.

Germline CDR1 and CDR2: MNHNY and SVGAGI (reference sequence). The V gene lost 2 bases and the J gene lost 4 bases, with 5 bases spanning the gap. The CDR3 has 12 amino acids. This PCR relied on a set of 60 Vbeta primers and 13 Jbeta primers. Data came from immunoSEQ multiplex PCR; TCRdb stores just in-frame clones and leaves some out. Of about 250,000 clones listed, around 83% are singletons. Sequencing was done on a sample of PBMCs. This TCR was sampled from a girl between 2 and 10 years old in good health and CMV-seronegative. The rearrangement uses TRBV6-6 and TRBJ1-1; D is unclear. CDR3 bases: TGTGCCAGCAGTTACCCTTCCACTGAAGCTTTCTTT. Amino acids: CASSYPSTEAFF.